This TCR beta chain appears in the sequencing data of a study of blood T cell repertoires in COVID-19. The wider study: Samples representing acute and convalescent COVID-19 were sourced from the United States, Italy and Spain. In each case, the material was cDNA or gDNA derived from T cells, B-cell-depleted T cells, or PBMCs.

This CDR3 comprises 15 residues. Losses at the gene ends were 3 bases for V and 7 bases for J; bases not matched to a gene: 6. CDR1 LGHDT and CDR2 YNNKEL come from the germline V gene (reference sequence). Original processing notes: Reference gene primer amplification in the assay estimated nucleated cell counts. The assay was immunoSEQ multiplex PCR, and TCRdb's table has in-frame clones only and misses some. V and J calls and clone size come straight from that table; D and trimming were deduced from the DNA. The data hold roughly 160,000 clones, with under 80% observed a single time. The clonotype was recovered from a woman of 80 years or more with acute or convalescent COVID-19. Sequenced: peripheral blood. V gene TRBV3-1 (or the pseudogene TRBV3-2) combines with J gene TRBJ1-5; 10 positions agree with TRBD1. The DNA of the CDR3 is TGTGCCAGCAGCCATGCCGGGACAGGGGAACAGCCCCAGCATTTT. Its protein is CASSHAGTGEQPQHF.